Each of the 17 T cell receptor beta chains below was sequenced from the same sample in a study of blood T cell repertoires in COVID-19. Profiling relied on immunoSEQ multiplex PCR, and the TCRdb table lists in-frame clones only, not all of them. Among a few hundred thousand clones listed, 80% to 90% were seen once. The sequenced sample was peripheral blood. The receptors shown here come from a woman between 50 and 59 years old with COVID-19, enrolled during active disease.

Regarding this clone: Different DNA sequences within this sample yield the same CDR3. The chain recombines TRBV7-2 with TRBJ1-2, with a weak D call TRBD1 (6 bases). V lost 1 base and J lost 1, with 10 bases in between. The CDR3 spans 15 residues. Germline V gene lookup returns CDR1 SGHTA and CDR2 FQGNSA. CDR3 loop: CASSLDPQGNYGYTF. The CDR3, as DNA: TGTGCCAGCAGCTTAGACCCACAGGGTAACTATGGCTACACCTTC. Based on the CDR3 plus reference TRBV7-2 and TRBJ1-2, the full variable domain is GAGVSQSPSNKVTEKGKDVELRCDPISGHTALYWYRQSLGQGLEFLIYFQGNSAPDKSGLPSDRFSAERTGGSVSTLTIQRTQQEDSAVYLCASSLDPQGNYGYTFGSGTRLTVV.

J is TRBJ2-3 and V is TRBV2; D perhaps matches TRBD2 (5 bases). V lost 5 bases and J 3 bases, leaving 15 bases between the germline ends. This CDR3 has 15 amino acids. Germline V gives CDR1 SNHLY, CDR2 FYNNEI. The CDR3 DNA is TGTGCCAGCAGTCCAGACGGACTCGCTACAGATACGCAGTATTTT. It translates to CASSPDGLATDTQYF.

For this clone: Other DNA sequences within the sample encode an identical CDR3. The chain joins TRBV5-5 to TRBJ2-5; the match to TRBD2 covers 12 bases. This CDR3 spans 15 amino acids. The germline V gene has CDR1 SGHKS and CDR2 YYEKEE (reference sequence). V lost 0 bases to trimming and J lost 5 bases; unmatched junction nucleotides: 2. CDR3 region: CASSLGLAGVETQYF. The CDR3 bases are TGTGCCAGCAGCTTGGGACTAGCGGGAGTGGAGACCCAGTACTTC.

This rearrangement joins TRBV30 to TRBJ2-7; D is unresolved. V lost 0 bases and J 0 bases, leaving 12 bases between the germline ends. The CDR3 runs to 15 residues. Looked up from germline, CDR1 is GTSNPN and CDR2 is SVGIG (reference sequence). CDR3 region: CAWSVHGSLSYEQYF. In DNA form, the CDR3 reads TGTGCCTGGAGTGTACATGGCAGTCTCTCCTACGAGCAGTACTTC.

The CDR3 protein is CASSVGAESEANYGYTF. The CDR3 region has the DNA TGTGCCAGCAGCGTGGGAGCGGAATCAGAAGCTAACTATGGCTACACCTTC. This chain uses TRBV9 with TRBJ1-2; no clear D. This CDR3 is built from 17 residues. CDR1 and CDR2 (germline): SGDLS, YYNGEE. V was trimmed by 2 bases and J by 0 bases, leaving 17 bases between them.

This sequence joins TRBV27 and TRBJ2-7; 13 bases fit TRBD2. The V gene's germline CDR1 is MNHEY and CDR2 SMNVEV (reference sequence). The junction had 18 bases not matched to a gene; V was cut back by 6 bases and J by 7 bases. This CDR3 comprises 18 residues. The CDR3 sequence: CASRPTSGGLWADLEQYF. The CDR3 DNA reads TGTGCCAGCAGGCCGACTAGCGGGGGGTTGTGGGCCGATCTGGAGCAGTACTTC.

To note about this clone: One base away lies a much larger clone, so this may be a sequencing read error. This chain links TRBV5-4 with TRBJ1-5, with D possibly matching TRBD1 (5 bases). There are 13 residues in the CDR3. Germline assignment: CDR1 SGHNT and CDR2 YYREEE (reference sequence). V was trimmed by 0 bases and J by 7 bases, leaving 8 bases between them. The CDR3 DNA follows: TGTGCCAGCAGCTTGGAGGGGCAGCAGCCCCAGCATTTT. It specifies CASSLEGQQPQHF.

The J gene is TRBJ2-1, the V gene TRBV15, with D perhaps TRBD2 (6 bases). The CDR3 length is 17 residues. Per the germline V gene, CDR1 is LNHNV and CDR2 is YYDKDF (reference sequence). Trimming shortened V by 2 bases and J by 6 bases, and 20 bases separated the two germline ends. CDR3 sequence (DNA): TGTGCCACCAGCAGACCCATCCGACTAGTCGGAAGCAATGAGCAGTTCTTC. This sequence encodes CATSRPIRLVGSNEQFF.

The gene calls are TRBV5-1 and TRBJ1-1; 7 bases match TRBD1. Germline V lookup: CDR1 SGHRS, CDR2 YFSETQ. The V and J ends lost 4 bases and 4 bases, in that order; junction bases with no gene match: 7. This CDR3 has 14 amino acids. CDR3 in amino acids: CASSRDRVGTEAFF. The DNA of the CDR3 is TGCGCCAGCAGCCGAGACAGGGTGGGCACTGAAGCTTTCTTT.

The CDR3 nucleotides are TGTGCCACCAGTGACGCGCGAGGGGCCAACGTCCTGACTTTC. Its translation is CATSDARGANVLTF. V usage is TRBV24-1 and J usage is TRBJ2-6; D is ambiguous. V lost 4 bases and J lost 4, with 7 bases in between. Germline V CDR1 and CDR2: KGHDR, SFDVKD. The CDR3 totals 14 residues.

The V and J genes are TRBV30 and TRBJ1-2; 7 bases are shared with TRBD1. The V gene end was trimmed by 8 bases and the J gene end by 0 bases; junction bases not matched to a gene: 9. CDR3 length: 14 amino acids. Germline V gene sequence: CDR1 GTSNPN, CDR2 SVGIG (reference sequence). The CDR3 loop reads CARGQARANYGYTF. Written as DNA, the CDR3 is TGTGCCCGAGGACAGGCGAGAGCTAACTATGGCTACACCTTC.

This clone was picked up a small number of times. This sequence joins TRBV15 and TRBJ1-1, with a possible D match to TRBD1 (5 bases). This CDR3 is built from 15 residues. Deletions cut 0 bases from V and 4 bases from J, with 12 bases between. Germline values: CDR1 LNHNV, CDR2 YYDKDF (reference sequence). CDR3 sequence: CATSRDQGAVTEAFF. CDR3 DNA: TGTGCCACCAGCAGAGATCAAGGGGCAGTCACTGAAGCTTTCTTT.

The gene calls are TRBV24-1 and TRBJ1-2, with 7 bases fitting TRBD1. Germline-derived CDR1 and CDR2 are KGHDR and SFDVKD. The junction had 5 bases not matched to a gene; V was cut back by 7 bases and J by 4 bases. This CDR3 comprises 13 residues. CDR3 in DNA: TGTGCCACCAGAGACAGGGATGGCTATGGCTACACCTTC. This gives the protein CATRDRDGYGYTF.

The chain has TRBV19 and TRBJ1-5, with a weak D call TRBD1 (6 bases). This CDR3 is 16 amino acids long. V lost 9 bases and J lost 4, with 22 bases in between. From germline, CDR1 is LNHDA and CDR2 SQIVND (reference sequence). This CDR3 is CASHQDRPTGNQPQHF. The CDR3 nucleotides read TGTGCCAGCCACCAGGACAGACCCACGGGTAATCAGCCCCAGCATTTT.

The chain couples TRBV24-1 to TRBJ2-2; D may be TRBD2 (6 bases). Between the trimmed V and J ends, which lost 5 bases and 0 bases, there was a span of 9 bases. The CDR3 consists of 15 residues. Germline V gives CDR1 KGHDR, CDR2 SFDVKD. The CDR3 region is CATSGGGTNTGELFF. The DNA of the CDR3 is TGTGCCACCAGTGGGGGCGGGACGAACACCGGGGAGCTGTTTTTT.

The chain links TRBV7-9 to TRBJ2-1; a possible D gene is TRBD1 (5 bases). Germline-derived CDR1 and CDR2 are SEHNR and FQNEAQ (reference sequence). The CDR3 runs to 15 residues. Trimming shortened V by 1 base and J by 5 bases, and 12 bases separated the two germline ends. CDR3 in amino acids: CASSLVQAPHNEQFF. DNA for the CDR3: TGTGCCAGCAGCTTAGTACAGGCACCCCACAATGAGCAGTTCTTC.

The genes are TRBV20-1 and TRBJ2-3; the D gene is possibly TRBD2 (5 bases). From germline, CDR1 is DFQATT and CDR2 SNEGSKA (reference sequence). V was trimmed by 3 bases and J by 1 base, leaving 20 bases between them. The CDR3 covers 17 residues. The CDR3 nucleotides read TGCAGTGCTAGTCTCCGTGGAGGCATCATGGGCACAGATACGCAGTATTTT. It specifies CSASLRGGIMGTDTQYF.